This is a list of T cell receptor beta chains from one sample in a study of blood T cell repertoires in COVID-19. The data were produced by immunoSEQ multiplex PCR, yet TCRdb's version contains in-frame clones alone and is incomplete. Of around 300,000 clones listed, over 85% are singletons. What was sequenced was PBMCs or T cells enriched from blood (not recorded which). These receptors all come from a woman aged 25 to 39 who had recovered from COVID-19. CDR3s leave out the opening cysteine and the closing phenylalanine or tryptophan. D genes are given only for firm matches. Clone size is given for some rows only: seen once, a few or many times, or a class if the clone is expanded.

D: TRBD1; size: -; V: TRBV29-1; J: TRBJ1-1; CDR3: SVVVTGGYTEAF
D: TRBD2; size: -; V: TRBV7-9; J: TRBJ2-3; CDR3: ASSYAGEVDTQY
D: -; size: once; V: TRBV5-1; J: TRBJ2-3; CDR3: ASSLDGFSTDTQY
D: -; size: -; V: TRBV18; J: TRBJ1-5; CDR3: ASSNRAGAMEPQH
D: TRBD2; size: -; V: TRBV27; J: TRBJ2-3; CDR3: ASSLSSGYTDTQY
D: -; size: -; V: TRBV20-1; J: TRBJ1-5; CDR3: SASTSLPSNQPQH
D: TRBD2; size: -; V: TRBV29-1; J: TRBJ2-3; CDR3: SVRGGRAPSTDTQY
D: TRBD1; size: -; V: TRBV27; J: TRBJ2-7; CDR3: ASRGTGFYEQY
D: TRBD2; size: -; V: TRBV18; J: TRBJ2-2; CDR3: ASSHTGTSGSIGSGELF
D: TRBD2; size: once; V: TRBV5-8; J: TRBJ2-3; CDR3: ASSLSGLADYTDTQY
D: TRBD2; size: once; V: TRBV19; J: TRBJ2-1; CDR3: ASSPWTSRSEQF
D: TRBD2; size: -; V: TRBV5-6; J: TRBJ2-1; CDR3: ATHETQEAGVLYNEQF
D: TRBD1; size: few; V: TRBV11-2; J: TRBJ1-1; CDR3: ASSLDKQGPGHEWNTEAF
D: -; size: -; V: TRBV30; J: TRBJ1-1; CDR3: AWSAPYSGSIHTEAF
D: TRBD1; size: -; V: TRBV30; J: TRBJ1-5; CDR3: AWSVLGQGGNQPQH
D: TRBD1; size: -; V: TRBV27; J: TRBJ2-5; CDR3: ASSPWTGGAQETQY
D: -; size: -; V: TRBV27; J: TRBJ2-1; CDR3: ASSLNSGVHGGYNEQF
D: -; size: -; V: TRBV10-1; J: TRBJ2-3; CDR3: ASSPAISDTQY
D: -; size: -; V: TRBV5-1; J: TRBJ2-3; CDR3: ASSPDSTSTDTQY
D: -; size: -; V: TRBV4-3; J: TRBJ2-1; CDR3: ASSRSSSYNEQF
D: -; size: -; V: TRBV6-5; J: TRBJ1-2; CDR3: ASSYLYRSQGGYT
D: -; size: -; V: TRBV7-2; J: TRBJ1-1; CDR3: ASSLVRVPEAF
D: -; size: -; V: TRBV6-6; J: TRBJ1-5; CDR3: ASSENDSNQPQH
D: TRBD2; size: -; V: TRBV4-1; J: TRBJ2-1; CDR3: ASSQRGGTSGPGRYNEQF
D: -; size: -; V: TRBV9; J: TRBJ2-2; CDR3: ASSGRAGGAGELF
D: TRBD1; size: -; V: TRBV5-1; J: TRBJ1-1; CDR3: ASSWTGGNMNTEAF
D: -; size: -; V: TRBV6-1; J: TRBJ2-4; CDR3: ASTEAPEVLAKNIQY
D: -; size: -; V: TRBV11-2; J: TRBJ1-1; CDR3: ASSPGDPEAF
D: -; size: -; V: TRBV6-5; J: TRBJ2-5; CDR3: ASSYSMRGDGTQY
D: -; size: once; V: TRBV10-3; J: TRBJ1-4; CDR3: AISESVGYEKLF
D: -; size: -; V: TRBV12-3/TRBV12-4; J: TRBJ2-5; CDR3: ASSLAHQETQY
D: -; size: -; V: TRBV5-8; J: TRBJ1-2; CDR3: ASSSTEPQGYT
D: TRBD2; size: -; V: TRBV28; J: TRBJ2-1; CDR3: ASSSLAGGFGQF
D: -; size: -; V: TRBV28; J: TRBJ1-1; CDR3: ASHSPGVANTEAF
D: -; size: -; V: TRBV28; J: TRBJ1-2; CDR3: ASSLPAGGYT
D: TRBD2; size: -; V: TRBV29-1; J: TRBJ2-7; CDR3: SVTLAGGLSYEQY
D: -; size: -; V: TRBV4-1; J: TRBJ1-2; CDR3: ASSQNPQVMKGYT
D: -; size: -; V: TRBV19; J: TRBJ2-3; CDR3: ASNPSRPTRSDTQY
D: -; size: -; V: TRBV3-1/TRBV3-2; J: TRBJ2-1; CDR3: ASSQHSLGGEQF
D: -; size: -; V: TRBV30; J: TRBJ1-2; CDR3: AWSVDSNYGYT
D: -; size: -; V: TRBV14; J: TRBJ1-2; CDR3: ASSQDSLYGYT
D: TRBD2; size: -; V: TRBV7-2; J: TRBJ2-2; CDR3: ASSLSSGSATGELF
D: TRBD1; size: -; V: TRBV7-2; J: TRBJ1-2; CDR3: ASSFKGALGYT
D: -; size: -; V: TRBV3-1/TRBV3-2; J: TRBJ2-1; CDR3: ASSPRGGSLSSYNEQF
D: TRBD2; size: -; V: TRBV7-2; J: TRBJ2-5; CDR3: ASSSSGRSSETQY
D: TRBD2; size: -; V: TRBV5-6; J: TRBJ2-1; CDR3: ASSSGTSFNEQF
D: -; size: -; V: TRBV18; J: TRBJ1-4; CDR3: ASSPPGGDGEKLF
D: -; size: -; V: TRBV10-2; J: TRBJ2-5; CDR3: ASRQEGSPETQY
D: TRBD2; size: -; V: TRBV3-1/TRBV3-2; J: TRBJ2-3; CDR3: ASSLRLAGDVSDTQY
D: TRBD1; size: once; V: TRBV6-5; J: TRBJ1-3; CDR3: ASSSGQFSGNTIY
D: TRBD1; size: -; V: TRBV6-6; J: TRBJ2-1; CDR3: ASSRLSGTGFWNEQF
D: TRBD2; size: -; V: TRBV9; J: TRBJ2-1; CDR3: ASSVLTSGSIDEQF
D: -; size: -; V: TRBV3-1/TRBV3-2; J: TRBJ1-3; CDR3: ASSPFGGGRNTIY
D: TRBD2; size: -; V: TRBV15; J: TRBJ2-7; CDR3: ATSRDRGGLYEQY
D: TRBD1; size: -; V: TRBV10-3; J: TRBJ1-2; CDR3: AISEINDRDGTWT